This TCR beta chain was profiled in a study of patients and donors after allogeneic stem cell transplantation. In TCRdb, the RT-PCR reads were re-called with MiXCR into one record per CDR3 protein. Found here are about 200,000 distinct CDR3 sequences, about 38% of them singletons; the top ten hold 11%. Germline CDR1 and CDR2: DFQATT and SNEGSKA (reference sequence). Germline trimming cut 6 bases from V and 6 bases from J; bases unmatched to any gene: 14. This CDR3 has 15 amino acids. V gene TRBV20-1 combines with J gene TRBJ2-3, with 8 bases that match TRBD2. This TCR derives from a human donor who was either an allogeneic HSCT recipient or a stem cell or donor lymphocyte infusion donor (not recorded which). It is not recorded whose cells these are; they may come from a transplant donor. Sequencing input: blood, either unsorted or a sorted T cell fraction (not recorded which). CDR3 nucleotides: TGCAGTGCACCCGCCGGGGGGGGCGGTTGGGATACGCAGTATTTT. Amino acid sequence: CSAPAGGGGWDTQYF.